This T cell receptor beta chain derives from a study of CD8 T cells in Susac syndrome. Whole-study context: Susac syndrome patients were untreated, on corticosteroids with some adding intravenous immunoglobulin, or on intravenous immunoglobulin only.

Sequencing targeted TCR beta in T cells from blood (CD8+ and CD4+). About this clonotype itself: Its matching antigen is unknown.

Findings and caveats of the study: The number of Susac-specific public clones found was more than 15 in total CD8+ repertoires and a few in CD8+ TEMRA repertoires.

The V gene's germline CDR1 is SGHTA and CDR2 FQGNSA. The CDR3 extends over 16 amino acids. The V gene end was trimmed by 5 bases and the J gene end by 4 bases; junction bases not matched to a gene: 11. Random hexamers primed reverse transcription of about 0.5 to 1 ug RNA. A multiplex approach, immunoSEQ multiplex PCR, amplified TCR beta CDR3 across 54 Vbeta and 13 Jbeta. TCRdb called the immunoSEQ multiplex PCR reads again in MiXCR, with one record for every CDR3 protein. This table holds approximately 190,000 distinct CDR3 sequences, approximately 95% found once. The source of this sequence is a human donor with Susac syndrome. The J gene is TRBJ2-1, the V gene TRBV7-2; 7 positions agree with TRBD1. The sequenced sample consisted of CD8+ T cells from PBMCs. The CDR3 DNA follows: TGTGCCAGCAGCCTTGAGACAGGGCTTTTTTACAATGAGCAGTTCTTC. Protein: CASSLETGLFYNEQFF.